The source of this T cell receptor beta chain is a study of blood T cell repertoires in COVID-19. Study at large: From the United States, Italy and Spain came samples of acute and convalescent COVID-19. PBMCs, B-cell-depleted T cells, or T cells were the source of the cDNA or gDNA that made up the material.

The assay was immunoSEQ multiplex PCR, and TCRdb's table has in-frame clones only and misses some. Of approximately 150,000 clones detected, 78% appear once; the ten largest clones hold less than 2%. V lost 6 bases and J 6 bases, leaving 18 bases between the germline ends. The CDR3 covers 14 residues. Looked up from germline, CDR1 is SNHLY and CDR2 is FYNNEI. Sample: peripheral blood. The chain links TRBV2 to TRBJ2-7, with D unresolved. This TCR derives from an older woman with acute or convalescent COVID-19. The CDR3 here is CASRIVSSPPEQYF. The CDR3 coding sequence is TGTGCCAGCAGGATCGTCTCCAGTCCGCCCGAGCAGTACTTC.